Here is one T cell receptor (beta chain) with its context. Trimming cost V 6 bases and J 2 bases, with 14 bases left between them. This CDR3 has 14 amino acids. Germline CDR1 reads LGHDT; CDR2 reads YNNKEL (reference sequence). This sample stems from a study of blood T cell repertoires in COVID-19. Study in general: Sources were T cells, B-cell-depleted T cells, or PBMCs; the material itself was cDNA or gDNA.

Methods used by the authors: Amplification of reference gene primers was used by the study to estimate nucleated cell counts. Only in-frame clones appear in the TCRdb table, and some are missing; sequencing was by immunoSEQ multiplex PCR. D and trimming come from the DNA, and the V and J calls and clone size come from that table. Of hundreds of thousands of clones detected, around four fifths appear once; the ten largest clones hold around 18%. The rearrangement links TRBV3-1 (or the pseudogene TRBV3-2) to TRBJ2-7; D possibly corresponds to TRBD2 (6 bases). Material for sequencing was peripheral blood. The source is a woman older than 75 with active or convalescent COVID-19. CDR3 in DNA: TGTGCCAGCAGACGGGAAGGGACTGCCTACGAGCAGTACTTC. Translation gives CASRREGTAYEQYF.